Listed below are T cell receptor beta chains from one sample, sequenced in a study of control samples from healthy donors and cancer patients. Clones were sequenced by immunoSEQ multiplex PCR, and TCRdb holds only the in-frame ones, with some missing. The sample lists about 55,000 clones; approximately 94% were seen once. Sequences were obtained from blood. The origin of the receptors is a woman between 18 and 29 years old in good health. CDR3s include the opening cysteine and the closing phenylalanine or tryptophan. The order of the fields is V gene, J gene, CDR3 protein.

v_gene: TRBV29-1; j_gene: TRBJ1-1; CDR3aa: CSVEDPGENTEAFF
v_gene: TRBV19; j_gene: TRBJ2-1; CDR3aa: CASKASGGNSEQFF
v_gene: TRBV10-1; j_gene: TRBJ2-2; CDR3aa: CASSTGTERTGELFF
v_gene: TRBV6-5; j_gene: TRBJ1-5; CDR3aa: CATGQDNQPQHF
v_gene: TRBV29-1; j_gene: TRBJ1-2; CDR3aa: CSVPLVPRTEAYGYTF
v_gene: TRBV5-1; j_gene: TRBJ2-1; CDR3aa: CASSLDGLGYNEQFF
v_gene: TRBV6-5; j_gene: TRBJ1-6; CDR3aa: CASSSKLHNSPLHF
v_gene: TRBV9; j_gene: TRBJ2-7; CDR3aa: CASGTGDEQYF
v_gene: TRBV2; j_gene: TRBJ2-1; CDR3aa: CASSDWRGGGNEQFF
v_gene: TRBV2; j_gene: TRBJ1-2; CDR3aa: CASSAQDNYGYTF
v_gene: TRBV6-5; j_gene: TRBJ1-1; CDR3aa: CASRRGESMNTEAFF
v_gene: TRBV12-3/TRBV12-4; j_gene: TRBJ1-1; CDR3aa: CASSLGGLRAFF
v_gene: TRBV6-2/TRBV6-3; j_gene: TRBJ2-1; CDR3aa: CASSYSGLRVASYNEQFF
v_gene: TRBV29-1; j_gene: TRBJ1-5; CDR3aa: CSVEESGGNQPQHF